This T cell receptor beta chain was recorded in a study of T cell responses to AZD1222 COVID-19 vaccine. V lost 1 base, J lost 4 bases, and 8 bases lay in between. The CDR3 extends over 13 amino acids. Germline loops: CDR1 SGHRS, CDR2 YFSETQ. Sequenced by immunoSEQ multiplex PCR; TCRdb stores in-frame clones only, minus some. This table holds 150,000 to 170,000 clones, less than 90% found once. The clonotype comes from an adult in good health. The chain employs TRBV5-1 and TRBJ1-1; D is unresolved. The material was peripheral blood, obtained on day 0 of MenACWY control vaccination. The CDR3 is CASSLWMGTEAFF. DNA for the CDR3: TGCGCCAGCAGCTTGTGGATGGGCACTGAAGCTTTCTTT. Based on the CDR3 plus reference TRBV5-1 and TRBJ1-1, the full variable domain is KAGVTQTPRYLIKTRGQQVTLSCSPISGHRSVSWYQQTPGQGLQFLFEYFSETQRNKGNFPGRFSGRQFSNSRSEMNVSTLELGDSALYLCASSLWMGTEAFFGQGTRLTVV.